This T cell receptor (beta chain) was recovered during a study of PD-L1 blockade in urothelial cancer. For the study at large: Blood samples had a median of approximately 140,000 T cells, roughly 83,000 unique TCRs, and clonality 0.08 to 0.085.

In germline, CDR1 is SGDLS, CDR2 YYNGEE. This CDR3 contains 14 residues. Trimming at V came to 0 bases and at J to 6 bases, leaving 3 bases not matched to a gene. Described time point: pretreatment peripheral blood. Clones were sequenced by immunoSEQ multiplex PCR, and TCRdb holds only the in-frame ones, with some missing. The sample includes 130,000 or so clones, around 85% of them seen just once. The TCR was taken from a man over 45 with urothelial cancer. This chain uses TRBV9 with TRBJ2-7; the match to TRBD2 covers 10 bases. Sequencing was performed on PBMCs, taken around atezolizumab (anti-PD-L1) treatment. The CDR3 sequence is CASSVGLAGVEQYF. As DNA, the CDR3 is TGTGCCAGCAGCGTAGGTCTAGCGGGAGTCGAGCAGTACTTC.